These T cell receptor beta chains were read from a single sample in a study of blood T cell repertoires in COVID-19. The table came from immunoSEQ multiplex PCR; TCRdb's copy has only in-frame clones and leaves some out. Of approximately 140,000 clones in the sample, around 80% were seen once. Material for sequencing was peripheral blood. The receptors here all came from a man in his fifties or sixties with acute or convalescent COVID-19. Each CDR3 is given with its conserved first and last residue. Each record gives: D gene, J gene, V gene, clone size, CDR3 protein, CDR3 DNA. A D gene is named only where the DNA matches it firmly. Rows may omit the clone size; those that give it use once, few, many or a size class.

D gene: TRBD1; J gene: TRBJ1-4; V gene: TRBV30; clone size: .; CDR3 protein: CAWSGIGDRGEKLFF; CDR3 DNA: TGTGCCTGGAGTGGAATAGGGGACAGGGGGGAAAAACTGTTTTTT
D gene: .; J gene: TRBJ2-5; V gene: TRBV20-1; clone size: .; CDR3 protein: CRTGETQYF; CDR3 DNA: TGCAGGACAGGAGAGACCCAGTACTTC
D gene: .; J gene: TRBJ2-3; V gene: TRBV19; clone size: few; CDR3 protein: CASSTFDTPDPYF; CDR3 DNA: TGTGCCAGTAGTACTTTTGACACCCCCGATCCGTATTTT
D gene: .; J gene: TRBJ2-6; V gene: TRBV30; clone size: .; CDR3 protein: CAWSVALGANVLTF; CDR3 DNA: TGTGCCTGGAGTGTAGCATTGGGGGCCAACGTCCTGACTTTC
D gene: .; J gene: TRBJ1-2; V gene: TRBV10-3; clone size: few; CDR3 protein: CAISEGRGNYGYTF; CDR3 DNA: TGTGCCATCAGTGAAGGGAGGGGTAACTATGGCTACACCTTC
D gene: TRBD1; J gene: TRBJ1-3; V gene: TRBV13; clone size: .; CDR3 protein: CASSLRRGTGLFSGNTIYF; CDR3 DNA: TGTGCCAGCAGCTTAAGAAGGGGGACAGGGCTTTTCTCTGGAAACACCATATATTTT
D gene: .; J gene: TRBJ2-5; V gene: TRBV18; clone size: few; CDR3 protein: CASSLRTNQETQYF; CDR3 DNA: TGTGCCAGCTCCCTGAGGACAAACCAAGAGACCCAGTACTTC
D gene: TRBD1; J gene: TRBJ1-2; V gene: TRBV24-1; clone size: .; CDR3 protein: CATSDPQGGLGSGYTF; CDR3 DNA: TGTGCCACCAGTGATCCACAAGGGGGCCTAGGGAGTGGCTACACCTTC
D gene: .; J gene: TRBJ1-1; V gene: TRBV6-2/TRBV6-3; clone size: .; CDR3 protein: CASSQLAEAFF; CDR3 DNA: TGTGCCAGCAGTCAGCTAGCTGAAGCTTTCTTT
D gene: .; J gene: TRBJ1-4; V gene: TRBV28; clone size: .; CDR3 protein: CASSFSRKLFF; CDR3 DNA: TGTGCCAGCAGTTTTTCTCGGAAACTGTTTTTT
D gene: .; J gene: TRBJ2-6; V gene: TRBV7-9; clone size: .; CDR3 protein: CASSAEASGANVLTF; CDR3 DNA: TGTGCCAGCAGCGCCGAGGCCTCTGGGGCCAACGTCCTGACTTTC
D gene: TRBD1; J gene: TRBJ2-4; V gene: TRBV27; clone size: .; CDR3 protein: CASSWDSRTKNIQYF; CDR3 DNA: TGTGCCAGCAGTTGGGACAGTAGGACCAAAAACATTCAGTACTTC
D gene: .; J gene: TRBJ1-1; V gene: TRBV5-4; clone size: .; CDR3 protein: CASSAGQNTEAFF; CDR3 DNA: TGTGCCAGCAGTGCGGGGCAGAACACTGAAGCTTTCTTT
D gene: TRBD2; J gene: TRBJ2-1; V gene: TRBV4-1; clone size: .; CDR3 protein: CASSPPGREPAAEQFF; CDR3 DNA: TGCGCCAGCAGCCCCCCCGGGCGGGAGCCCGCCGCTGAGCAGTTCTTC
D gene: TRBD1; J gene: TRBJ1-2; V gene: TRBV6-4; clone size: .; CDR3 protein: CASNGIGRGDDYGYTF; CDR3 DNA: TGTGCCAGCAACGGGATAGGCAGGGGGGACGACTATGGCTACACCTTC
D gene: .; J gene: TRBJ1-4; V gene: TRBV18; clone size: .; CDR3 protein: CASSPRSGRGEKLFF; CDR3 DNA: TGTGCCAGCTCACCACGCTCTGGGAGGGGTGAAAAACTGTTTTTT
D gene: TRBD2; J gene: TRBJ2-1; V gene: TRBV4-1; clone size: .; CDR3 protein: CASSPQDGGVAGDNEQFF; CDR3 DNA: TGCGCCAGCAGCCCCCAGGACGGGGGGGTAGCTGGCGACAATGAGCAGTTCTTC
D gene: .; J gene: TRBJ2-1; V gene: TRBV6-5; clone size: .; CDR3 protein: CASRGLSNEQFF; CDR3 DNA: TGTGCCAGCAGGGGGCTGAGCAATGAGCAGTTCTTC
D gene: .; J gene: TRBJ2-1; V gene: TRBV29-1; clone size: once; CDR3 protein: CSVMTGRHEQFF; CDR3 DNA: TGCAGCGTGATGACAGGGAGGCATGAGCAGTTCTTC
D gene: .; J gene: TRBJ2-6; V gene: TRBV19; clone size: once; CDR3 protein: CASTGGQGWSGANVLTF; CDR3 DNA: TGTGCCAGTACCGGGGGTCAGGGTTGGTCTGGGGCCAACGTCCTGACTTTC
D gene: .; J gene: TRBJ1-2; V gene: TRBV6-5; clone size: .; CDR3 protein: CASRLSNYGYTF; CDR3 DNA: TGTGCCAGCAGACTGTCTAACTATGGCTACACCTTC
D gene: .; J gene: TRBJ2-3; V gene: TRBV18; clone size: once; CDR3 protein: CASSGDSMDTQYF; CDR3 DNA: TGTGCCAGCTCCGGGGACTCGATGGATACGCAGTATTTT